Below, 23 T cell receptor beta chains from the same sample are listed, as sequenced in a study of CD8 T cells in ankylosing spondylitis. Their cognate antigens are unknown. Study-wide results and limits: What appeared characteristic of ankylosing spondylitis blood was a TCR beta motif of 7 or 8 highly homologous variants.

TCRdb reanalysed the 5' RACE reads using MiXCR and keeps one entry per CDR3 protein. The sample has over 700,000 distinct CDR3 sequences, 15% to 20% seen once; the top ten hold under 20%. The source material was blood, either unsorted or a sorted T cell fraction (not recorded which). These receptors were taken from a male donor with ankylosing spondylitis.

The V and J genes are TRBV18 and TRBJ2-2, with a possible D match to TRBD1 (5 bases). CDR3 size: 15 residues. V lost 6 bases and J lost 2, with 13 bases in between. Germline-derived CDR1 and CDR2 are KGHSH and LQKENI. CDR3 bases: TGTGCCAGCTCCCTCCCTGACAGAAACACCGGGGAGCTGTTTTTT. Its translation is CASSLPDRNTGELFF.

This clonotype showed up just a few times. The genes are TRBV6-1 and TRBJ2-4, with 8 bases lining up with TRBD1. V was pared by 6 bases and J by 3 bases, with 10 bases of the junction left unmatched. The germline V gene has CDR1 MNHNS and CDR2 SASEGT. The CDR3 totals 16 residues. CDR3 nucleotides: TGTGCCAGCAGCTCACTTCAGGGGGCACGCAAAAACATTCAGTACTTC. It encodes CASSSLQGARKNIQYF.

This clonotype was seen repeatedly, ten times or more. This chain links TRBV20-1 with TRBJ1-4; 11 bases map to TRBD1. V dropped 6 bases and J dropped 7; count of bases not matched to a gene: 10. Germline V CDR1 and CDR2: DFQATT, SNEGSKA (reference sequence). There are 15 residues in the CDR3. The DNA for the CDR3 is TGCAGTGCGACCCGGACAGGGGGCGCGGGTGAAAAACTGTTTTTT. Translated: CSATRTGGAGEKLFF.

CDR3 sequence: CSAGPGTSDLIEQFF. The CDR3 DNA reads TGCAGTGCTGGGCCCGGGACTAGCGATTTGATTGAGCAGTTCTTC. The J gene is TRBJ2-1, the V gene TRBV20-1; 10 bases line up with TRBD2. CDR3 length: 15 residues. CDR1 and CDR2 from the germline V gene are DFQATT and SNEGSKA (reference sequence). J was trimmed by 9 bases and V by 5 bases; bases with no gene match: 13.

This sequence joins TRBV14 and TRBJ2-1, with unresolved D. The CDR3 covers 16 residues. V dropped 0 bases and J dropped 2 bases, with 11 bases sitting between them. The germline gives CDR1 SGHDN, CDR2 FVKESK. CDR3 DNA: TGTGCCAGCAGCCAAGATGGCGGAACCGCCTACAATGAGCAGTTCTTC. It codes for CASSQDGGTAYNEQFF.

The rearrangement links TRBV7-9 to TRBJ2-1, with TRBD1 as a possible D gene (5 bases). Germline lookup yields CDR1 SEHNR and CDR2 FQNEAQ (reference sequence). Between the trimmed V and J ends, which lost 0 bases and 3 bases, there was a span of 12 bases. The CDR3 has 16 residues. The CDR3 spells CASSLAGAGIYNEQFF. The CDR3 nucleotides are TGTGCCAGCAGCTTAGCTGGGGCAGGAATCTACAATGAGCAGTTCTTC.

This rearrangement joins TRBV5-1 to TRBJ2-2; 9 nucleotides align to TRBD2. CDR1 is SGHRS, CDR2 YFSETQ, per germline. The CDR3 extends over 21 amino acids. The ends lost 0 bases at V and 7 bases at J; junction bases unmatched: 22. This CDR3 is CASSLARSGASGNRSGGELFF. CDR3 coding DNA: TGCGCCAGCAGCTTGGCACGATCGGGGGCTAGCGGGAATCGGAGCGGCGGGGAGCTGTTTTTT. The variable domain in full, completed from reference TRBV5-1 and TRBJ2-2, reads KAGVTQTPRYLIKTRGQQVTLSCSPISGHRSVSWYQQTPGQGLQFLFEYFSETQRNKGNFPGRFSGRQFSNSRSEMNVSTLELGDSALYLCASSLARSGASGNRSGGELFFGEGSRLTVL.

This clonotype has just a few counts. V usage is TRBV7-9 and J usage is TRBJ2-1; D possibly uses TRBD1 or TRBD2 (5 bases each). CDR1 and CDR2 from the germline V gene are SEHNR and FQNEAQ (reference sequence). The V end was cut by 6 bases, the J end by 8 bases, with 11 bases between. The CDR3 totals 12 residues. The CDR3 DNA reads as TGTGCCAGCAGAACCTTGGGGGATGAGCAGTTCTTC. This gives the protein CASRTLGDEQFF.

This clonotype was counted between two and nine times. The chain joins TRBV29-1 to TRBJ2-1; 7 bases are shared with TRBD2. Trimming at V came to 0 bases and at J to 7 bases, leaving 9 bases not matched to a gene. CDR1 is SQVTM, CDR2 ANQGSEA, per germline. The CDR3 contains 15 residues. The CDR3 coding sequence is TGCAGCGTTGAAGAGGCGCTAGCGGCCCGGAATGAGCAGTTCTTC. Residues: CSVEEALAARNEQFF.

This clonotype was counted a few times. V gene TRBV4-2 combines with J gene TRBJ2-1; 9 bases map to TRBD1. The ends lost 5 bases at V and 10 bases at J; junction bases unmatched: 12. Per the germline V gene, CDR1 is LGHNA and CDR2 is YNFKEQ. The CDR3 loop spans 15 amino acids. The CDR3 bases are TGTGCCAGCAGCGTGCGTGGGACAGGGCTTTTCGAGCAGTTCTTC. This codes for CASSVRGTGLFEQFF.

V gene TRBV6-2 or TRBV6-3 combines with J gene TRBJ2-7; 8 nucleotides line up with TRBD2. CDR1 and CDR2 from the germline V gene are MNHEY and SVGEGT. J lost 1 base, V lost 1 base, and 6 bases had no gene match. The CDR3 is made up of 16 amino acids. CDR3 nucleotides: TGTGCCAGCAGTTACTGGACTCAGCGGGAGTCCTACGAGCAGTACTTC. This encodes CASSYWTQRESYEQYF.

This clonotype was detected a few times. CDR3 amino acids: CASSQDGQRYNEQFF. In nucleotides, the CDR3 is TGTGCCAGCAGCCAAGATGGACAGAGATACAATGAGCAGTTCTTC. J is TRBJ2-1 and V is TRBV3-1; maybe TRBD1 (6 bases). The CDR3 runs 15 residues. The ends were cut back, 0 bases at V and 4 bases at J, with 10 bases in the middle. Germline CDR1 is LGHDT and CDR2 is YNNKEL (reference sequence).

The chain uses TRBV12-3 or TRBV12-4 and TRBJ1-5; 9 bases fit TRBD1. The J segment lost 5 bases and the V segment lost 5 bases, leaving 4 bases of the junction unmatched. The CDR3 loop spans 14 amino acids. The CDR3 region is CASSITGGYQPQHF. In nucleotides, the CDR3 is TGTGCCAGCAGTATTACAGGGGGCTATCAGCCCCAGCATTTT.

This rearrangement joins TRBV24-1 to TRBJ1-6; 10 nucleotides align to TRBD1. CDR1 KGHDR and CDR2 SFDVKD come from the germline V gene. The CDR3 is 15 residues long. J was trimmed by 7 bases and V by 4 bases; bases with no gene match: 3. The CDR3 nucleotides are TGTGCCACCAGTGAACTGGACAGGGGGAATTCACCCCTCCACTTT. It codes for CATSELDRGNSPLHF.

This clonotype was recorded a few times. This chain joins TRBV12-3 or TRBV12-4 and TRBJ2-3; TRBD1 matches at 7 bases. This CDR3 is 13 amino acids long. Trimming cost V 6 bases and J 6 bases; bases outside gene matches: 6. CDR3 residues: CASRSGGSDTQYF. Written as DNA, the CDR3 is TGTGCCAGCAGATCAGGGGGATCCGATACGCAGTATTTT.

The rearrangement links TRBV4-1 to TRBJ2-3; D is ambiguous. Trimming shortened V by 0 bases and J by 2 bases, and 9 bases separated the two germline ends. Germline V gives CDR1 MGHRA, CDR2 YSYEKL. This CDR3 comprises 15 residues. The CDR3 sequence: CASSQDGFSTDTQYF. Written as DNA, the CDR3 is TGCGCCAGCAGCCAAGATGGCTTCTCCACAGATACGCAGTATTTT.

The CDR3 loop reads CASRGSGSENEQYF. The CDR3, as DNA: TGTGCCAGCAGAGGGAGCGGGAGTGAAAACGAGCAGTACTTC. V gene TRBV3-1 combines with J gene TRBJ2-7; TRBD2 aligns across 8 bases. V shed 6 bases, J shed 5 bases, and the junction held 9 bases outside the gene matches. The CDR3 has 14 residues. CDR1 and CDR2 from the germline V gene are LGHDT and YNNKEL (reference sequence).

The chain has TRBV6-1 and TRBJ1-4; 9 positions match TRBD1. The CDR3 extends over 15 amino acids. Per the germline V gene, CDR1 is MNHNS and CDR2 is SASEGT. V shed 4 bases, J shed 7 bases, and the junction held 7 bases outside the gene matches. CDR3 DNA: TGTGCCAGCAGTGCCGGAGGGACAGGGAGTGAAAAACTGTTTTTT. Protein product: CASSAGGTGSEKLFF.

The table lists this clonotype with many counts. The chain links TRBV12-3 or TRBV12-4 to TRBJ2-1; D remains unclear. This CDR3 spans 14 amino acids. Trimming removed 11 bases at V and 3 bases at J, with 17 bases between. This chain's CDR3 is CASRFGGNYNEQFF. The CDR3 DNA follows: TGTGCCTCTCGTTTCGGTGGTAACTACAATGAGCAGTTCTTC.

This clonotype has only a few counts. The chain joins TRBV6-2 or TRBV6-3 to TRBJ2-1, with 8 bases identical to TRBD2. This CDR3 contains 16 residues. The V gene end was trimmed by 2 bases and the J gene end by 5 bases; junction bases not matched to a gene: 8. Germline V CDR1 and CDR2: MNHEY, SVGEGT. Here the CDR3 DNA reads TGTGCCAGCAGTTACCAGGGACTAGGGGTCCACAATGAGCAGTTCTTC. Its protein is CASSYQGLGVHNEQFF.

This clonotype was seen many times. This chain connects TRBV28 to TRBJ2-7, with D unclear. V was shortened by 6 bases and J by 0 bases, with 3 bases between the two germline ends. The germline V gene has CDR1 MDHEN and CDR2 SYDVKM. This CDR3 region has 11 residues. The CDR3 DNA reads TGTGCCAGCAGAAGCTCCTACGAGCAGTACTTC. Protein product: CASRSSYEQYF.

Many counts were recorded for this clonotype. The rearrangement joins TRBV20-1 to TRBJ2-3, with 7 bases that match TRBD2. The CDR3 has 15 amino acids. V lost 7 bases, J lost 3 bases, and 13 bases stayed unmatched. The germline V gene encodes CDR1 DFQATT and CDR2 SNEGSKA (reference sequence). The CDR3 region is CSVVPGGSTTDTQYF. As DNA, the CDR3 is TGCAGTGTAGTTCCCGGCGGGAGTACGACAGATACGCAGTATTTT.

The V gene is TRBV10-3, the J gene TRBJ1-1, with D hard to call. Per the germline V gene, CDR1 is ENHRY and CDR2 is SYGVKD. Trimming removed 0 bases from V and 6 bases from J, with 8 bases in between. This CDR3 is 13 amino acids long. CDR3 loop: CAISESSGAEAFF. The CDR3 DNA reads as TGTGCCATCAGTGAGTCGAGTGGGGCTGAAGCTTTCTTT.